This T cell receptor beta chain was captured by sequencing in a study of T cells in Graves' hyperthyroidism and ophthalmopathy. Study context: Pretreatment peripheral blood was obtained at initial diagnosis.

CDR1 is LGHDT, CDR2 YNNKEL, per germline (reference sequence). Trimming removed 0 bases from V and 12 bases from J, with 15 bases in between. This CDR3 comprises 13 residues. RNA transcripts served as the template for amplifying TCR beta CDR3 regions. Initially, a first-round RT-PCR of the TCR CDR3 employed the HTBI primer set. TCRdb redid the calling of the multiplex PCR reads with MiXCR, one entry per CDR3 protein. The sample includes about 290,000 distinct CDR3 sequences, 13% of them seen just once. This clonotype was found many times. The chain recombines TRBV3-1 with TRBJ2-7; D not certain. The specimen sequenced was blood. This clonotype was obtained from a woman in her 30s with Graves' hyperthyroidism that later progressed to Graves' ophthalmopathy. CDR3 nucleotides: TGTGCCAGCAGCCAAGATGCTTCGGCTTGGCGGTACTTC. This gives the protein CASSQDASAWRYF.